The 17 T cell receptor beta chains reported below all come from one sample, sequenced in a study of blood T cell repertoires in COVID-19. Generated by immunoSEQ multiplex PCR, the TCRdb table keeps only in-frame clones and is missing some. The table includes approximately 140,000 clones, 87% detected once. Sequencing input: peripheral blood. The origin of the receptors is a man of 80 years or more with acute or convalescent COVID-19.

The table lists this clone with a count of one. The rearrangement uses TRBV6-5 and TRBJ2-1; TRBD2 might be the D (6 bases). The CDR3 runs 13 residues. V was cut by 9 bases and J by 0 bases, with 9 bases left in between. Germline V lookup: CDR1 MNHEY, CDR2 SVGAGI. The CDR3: CASAGSSYNEQFF. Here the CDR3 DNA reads TGTGCCAGTGCGGGGAGCTCCTACAATGAGCAGTTCTTC.

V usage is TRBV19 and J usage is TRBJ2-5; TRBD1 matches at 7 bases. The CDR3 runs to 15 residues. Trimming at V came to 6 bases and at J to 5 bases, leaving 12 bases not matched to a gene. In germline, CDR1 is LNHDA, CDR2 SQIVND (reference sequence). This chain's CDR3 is CASSKRDSLIETQYF. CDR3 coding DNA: TGTGCCAGTAGCAAGAGGGACAGTCTAATCGAGACCCAGTACTTC. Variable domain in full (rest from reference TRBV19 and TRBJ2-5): DGGITQSPKYLFRKEGQNVTLSCEQNLNHDAMYWYRQDPGQGLRLIYYSQIVNDFQKGDIAEGYSVSREKKESFPLTVTSAQKNPTAFYLCASSKRDSLIETQYFGPGTRLLVL.

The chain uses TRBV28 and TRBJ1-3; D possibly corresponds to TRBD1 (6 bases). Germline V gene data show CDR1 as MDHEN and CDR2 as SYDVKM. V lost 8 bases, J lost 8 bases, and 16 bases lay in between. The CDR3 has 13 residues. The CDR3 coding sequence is TGTGCCAGCCGAGACAGGCCGGCGGACACCATATATTTT. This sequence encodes CASRDRPADTIYF.

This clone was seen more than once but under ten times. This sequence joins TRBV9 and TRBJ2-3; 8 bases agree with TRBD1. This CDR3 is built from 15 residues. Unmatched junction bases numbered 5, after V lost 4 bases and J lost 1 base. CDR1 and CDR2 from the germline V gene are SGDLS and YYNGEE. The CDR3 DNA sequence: TGTGCCAGCAGCTTTATGACAGGGGGCACAGATACGCAGTATTTT. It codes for CASSFMTGGTDTQYF.

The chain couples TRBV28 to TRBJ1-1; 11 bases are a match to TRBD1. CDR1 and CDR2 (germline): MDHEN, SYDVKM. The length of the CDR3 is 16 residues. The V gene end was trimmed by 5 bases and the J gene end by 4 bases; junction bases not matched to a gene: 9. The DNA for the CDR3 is TGTGCCAGCAGTCCATCCGGGACAGGGGGACCCACTGAAGCTTTCTTT. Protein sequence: CASSPSGTGGPTEAFF.

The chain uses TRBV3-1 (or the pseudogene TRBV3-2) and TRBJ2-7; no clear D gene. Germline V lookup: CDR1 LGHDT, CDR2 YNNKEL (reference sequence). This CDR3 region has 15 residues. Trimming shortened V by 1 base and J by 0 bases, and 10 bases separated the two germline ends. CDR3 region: CASSQVFKSSYEQYF. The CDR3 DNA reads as TGTGCCAGCAGCCAAGTGTTTAAGAGCTCCTACGAGCAGTACTTC.

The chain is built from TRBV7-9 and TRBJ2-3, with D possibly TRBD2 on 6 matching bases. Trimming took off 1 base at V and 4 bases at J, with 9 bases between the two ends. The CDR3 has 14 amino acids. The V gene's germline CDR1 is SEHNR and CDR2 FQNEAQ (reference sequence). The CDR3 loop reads CASSLGPGADTQYF. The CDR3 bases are TGTGCCAGCAGCTTAGGTCCGGGAGCAGATACGCAGTATTTT.

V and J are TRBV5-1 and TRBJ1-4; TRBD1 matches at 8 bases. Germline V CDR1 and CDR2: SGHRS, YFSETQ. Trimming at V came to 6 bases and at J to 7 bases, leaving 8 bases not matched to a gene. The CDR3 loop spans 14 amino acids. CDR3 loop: CASTYGQGSEKLFF. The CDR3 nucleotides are TGCGCCAGCACCTACGGACAGGGTAGTGAAAAACTGTTTTTT.

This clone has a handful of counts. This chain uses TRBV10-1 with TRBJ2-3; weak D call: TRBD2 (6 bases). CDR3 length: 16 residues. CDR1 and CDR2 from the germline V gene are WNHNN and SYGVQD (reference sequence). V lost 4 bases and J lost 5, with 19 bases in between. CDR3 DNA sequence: TGCGCCAGCAGTGCCCAGACTAGTATGACTGAAGATACGCAGTATTTT. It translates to CASSAQTSMTEDTQYF.

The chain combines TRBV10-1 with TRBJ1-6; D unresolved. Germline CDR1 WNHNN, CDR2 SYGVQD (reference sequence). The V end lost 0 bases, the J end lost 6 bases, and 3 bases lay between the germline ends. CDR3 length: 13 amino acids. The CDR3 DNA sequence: TGCGCCAGCAGTGAGTCCCGTAATTCACCCCTCCACTTT. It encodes CASSESRNSPLHF.

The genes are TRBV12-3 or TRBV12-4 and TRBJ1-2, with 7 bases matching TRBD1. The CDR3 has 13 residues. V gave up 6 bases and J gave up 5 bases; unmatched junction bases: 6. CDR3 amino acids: CASSPTGVYGYTF. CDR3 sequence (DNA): TGTGCCAGCAGCCCCACAGGGGTGTATGGCTACACCTTC.

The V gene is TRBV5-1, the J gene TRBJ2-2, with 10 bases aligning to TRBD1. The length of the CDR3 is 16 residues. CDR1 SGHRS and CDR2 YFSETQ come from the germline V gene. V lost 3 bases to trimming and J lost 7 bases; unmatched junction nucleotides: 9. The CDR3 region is CASSSLRDRGRGELFF. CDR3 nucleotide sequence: TGCGCCAGCAGCTCCCTCCGGGACAGGGGTCGCGGGGAGCTGTTTTTT.

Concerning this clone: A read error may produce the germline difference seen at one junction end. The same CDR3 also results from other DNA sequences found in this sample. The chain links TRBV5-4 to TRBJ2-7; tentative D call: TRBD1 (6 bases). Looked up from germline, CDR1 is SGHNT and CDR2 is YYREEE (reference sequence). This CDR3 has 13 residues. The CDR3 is CASSIATGHEQYF. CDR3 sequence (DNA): TGTGCTAGCAGCATCGCTACAGGGCACGAGCAGTACTTC.

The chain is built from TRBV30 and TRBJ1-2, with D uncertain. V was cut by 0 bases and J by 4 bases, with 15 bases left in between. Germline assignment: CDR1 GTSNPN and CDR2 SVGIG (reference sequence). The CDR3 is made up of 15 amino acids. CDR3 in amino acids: CAWSVLERRVYGYTF. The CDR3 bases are TGTGCCTGGAGTGTACTGGAGAGGAGGGTCTATGGCTACACCTTC.

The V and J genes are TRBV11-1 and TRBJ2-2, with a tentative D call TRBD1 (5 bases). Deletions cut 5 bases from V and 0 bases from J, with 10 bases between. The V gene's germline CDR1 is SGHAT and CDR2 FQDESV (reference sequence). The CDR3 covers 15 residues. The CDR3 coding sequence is TGTGCCAGCAGCCAAACGACAGCGAACACCGGGGAGCTGTTTTTT. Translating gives CASSQTTANTGELFF.

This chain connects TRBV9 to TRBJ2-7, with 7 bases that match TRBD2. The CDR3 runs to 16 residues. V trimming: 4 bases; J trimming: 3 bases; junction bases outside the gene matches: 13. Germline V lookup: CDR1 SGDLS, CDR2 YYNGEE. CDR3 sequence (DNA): TGTGCCAGCAGCTTAGGTCATACCAGCGGGAACTACGAGCAGTACTTC. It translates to CASSLGHTSGNYEQYF. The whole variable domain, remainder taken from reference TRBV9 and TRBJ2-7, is DSGVTQTPKHLITATGQRVTLRCSPRSGDLSVYWYQQSLDQGLQFLIQYYNGEERAKGNILERFSAQQFPDLHSELNLSSLELGDSALYFCASSLGHTSGNYEQYFGPGTRLTVT.

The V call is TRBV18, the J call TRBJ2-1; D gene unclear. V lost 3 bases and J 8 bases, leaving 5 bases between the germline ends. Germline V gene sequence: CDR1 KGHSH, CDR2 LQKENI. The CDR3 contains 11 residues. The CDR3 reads CASSPNYEQFF. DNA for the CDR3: TGTGCCAGCTCACCTAACTATGAGCAGTTCTTC. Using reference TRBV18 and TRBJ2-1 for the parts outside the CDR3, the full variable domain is NAGVMQNPRHLVRRRGQEARLRCSPMKGHSHVYWYRQLPEEGLKFMVYLQKENIIDESGMPKERFSAEFPKEGPSILRIQQVVRGDSAAYFCASSPNYEQFFGPGTRLTVL.